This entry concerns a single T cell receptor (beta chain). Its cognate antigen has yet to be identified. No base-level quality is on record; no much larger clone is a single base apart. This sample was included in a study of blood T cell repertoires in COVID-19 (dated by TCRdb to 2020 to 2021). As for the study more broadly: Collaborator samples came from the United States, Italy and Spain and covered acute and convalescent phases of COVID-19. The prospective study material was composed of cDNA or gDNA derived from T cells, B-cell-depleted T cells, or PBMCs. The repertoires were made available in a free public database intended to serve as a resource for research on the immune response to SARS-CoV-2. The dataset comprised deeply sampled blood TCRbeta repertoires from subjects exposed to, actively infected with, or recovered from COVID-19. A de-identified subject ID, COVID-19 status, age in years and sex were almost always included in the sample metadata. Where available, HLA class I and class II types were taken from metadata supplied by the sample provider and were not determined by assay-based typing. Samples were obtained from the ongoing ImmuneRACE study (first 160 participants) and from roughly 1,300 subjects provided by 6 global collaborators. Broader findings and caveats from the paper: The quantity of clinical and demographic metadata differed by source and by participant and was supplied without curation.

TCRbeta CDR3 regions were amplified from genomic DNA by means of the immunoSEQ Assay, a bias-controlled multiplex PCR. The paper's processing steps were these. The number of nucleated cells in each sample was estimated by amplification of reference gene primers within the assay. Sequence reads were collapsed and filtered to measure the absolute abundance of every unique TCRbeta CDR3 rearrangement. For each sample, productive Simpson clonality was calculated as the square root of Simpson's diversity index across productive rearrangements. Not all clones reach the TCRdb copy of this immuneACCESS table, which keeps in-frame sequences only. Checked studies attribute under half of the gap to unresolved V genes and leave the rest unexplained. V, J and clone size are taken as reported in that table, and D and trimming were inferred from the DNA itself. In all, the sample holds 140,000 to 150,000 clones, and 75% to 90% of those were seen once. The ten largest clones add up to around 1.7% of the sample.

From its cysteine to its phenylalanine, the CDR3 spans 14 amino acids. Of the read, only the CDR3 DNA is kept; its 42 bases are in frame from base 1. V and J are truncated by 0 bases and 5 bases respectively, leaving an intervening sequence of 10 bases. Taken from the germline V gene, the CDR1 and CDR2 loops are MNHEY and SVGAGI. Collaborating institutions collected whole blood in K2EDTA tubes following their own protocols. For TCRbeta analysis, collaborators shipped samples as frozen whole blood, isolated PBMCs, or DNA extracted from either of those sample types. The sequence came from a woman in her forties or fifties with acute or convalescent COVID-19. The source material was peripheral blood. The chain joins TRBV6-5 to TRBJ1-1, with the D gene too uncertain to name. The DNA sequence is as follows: TGTGCCAGCAGTTACTCGAACAGTCTGACTGAAGCTTTCTTT. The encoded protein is CASSYSNSLTEAFF.